What follows are 22 T cell receptor beta chains derived from one specimen sequenced in a study of cytomegalovirus exposure and HLA in healthy donors. The PCR used 60 Vbeta and 13 Jbeta primers. The assay was immunoSEQ multiplex PCR, and TCRdb's table has in-frame clones only and misses some. The table lists 95,000 to 110,000 clones, 77% of them singletons. Source material: PBMCs. The receptors shown here come from a male donor in good health and CMV-seronegative.

V gene TRBV2 combines with J gene TRBJ2-7; 7 bases are shared with TRBD2. Germline CDR1 and CDR2: SNHLY and FYNNEI. V gave up 8 bases and J gave up 0 bases; unmatched junction bases: 7. CDR3 length: 14 residues. In DNA, the CDR3 is TGTGCCAGCGGGGGGGACGGAGGCTCCTACGAGCAGTACTTC. Residues: CASGGDGGSYEQYF.

The chain employs TRBV29-1 and TRBJ1-3, with D uncertain. Germline assignment: CDR1 SQVTM and CDR2 ANQGSEA. CDR3 length: 10 residues. Between the trimmed V and J ends, which lost 6 bases and 4 bases, there was a span of 4 bases. The CDR3 spells CSVLGNTIYF. CDR3 bases: TGCAGCGTGTTAGGAAACACCATATATTTT.

This clone was observed a few times. This sequence joins TRBV5-6 and TRBJ2-1, with a possible D match to TRBD2 (5 bases). The CDR3 length is 12 residues. The germline V and J ends were trimmed by 3 bases and 7 bases, with 8 bases remaining between them. Germline CDR1 SGHDT, CDR2 YYEEEE. The CDR3 protein is CASSWTVNEQFF. Written as DNA, the CDR3 is TGTGCCAGCAGCTGGACTGTAAATGAGCAGTTCTTC.

This clone was seen a few times. This rearrangement joins TRBV28 to TRBJ1-5; TRBD1 is a possible D gene (6 bases). Germline CDR1 reads MDHEN; CDR2 reads SYDVKM. Deletions cut 6 bases from V and 0 bases from J, with 9 bases between. The CDR3 covers 14 residues. The CDR3 DNA reads as TGTGCCAGCAGCGGACAGACTAGCAATCAGCCCCAGCATTTT. This sequence encodes CASSGQTSNQPQHF.

V and J are TRBV7-3 and TRBJ2-2, with unresolved D. The CDR3 length is 15 residues. In germline, CDR1 is SGHTA, CDR2 FQGTGA. V gave up 1 base and J gave up 2 bases, with 8 bases separating them. The CDR3 nucleotides are TGTGCCAGCAGCTTAAACAGCCAAAACACCGGGGAGCTGTTTTTT. Protein: CASSLNSQNTGELFF. Drawing the rest from reference TRBV7-3 and TRBJ2-2, the complete variable domain is GAGVSQTPSNKVTEKGKYVELRCDPISGHTALYWYRQSLGQGPEFLIYFQGTGAADDSGLPNDRFFAVRPEGSVSTLKIQRTERGDSAVYLCASSLNSQNTGELFFGEGSRLTVL.

The table lists this clone with a few counts. This sequence joins TRBV29-1 and TRBJ1-1; TRBD1 is a possible D gene (6 bases). Per the germline V gene, CDR1 is SQVTM and CDR2 is ANQGSEA. V was pared by 7 bases and J by 8 bases, with 17 bases between. The CDR3 has 12 amino acids. The CDR3 nucleotides are TGCAGCGCGACCAGGGGAACCGCGGAAGCTTTCTTT. Protein product: CSATRGTAEAFF.

The gene calls are TRBV19 and TRBJ2-1; TRBD2 matches at 8 bases. The CDR3 spans 13 residues. In germline, CDR1 is LNHDA, CDR2 SQIVND (reference sequence). Trimming removed 6 bases from V and 7 bases from J; junction bases left unmatched: 5. CDR3 loop: CASRSGSRNEQFF. DNA for the CDR3: TGTGCCAGTAGAAGCGGGAGTCGTAATGAGCAGTTCTTC. The variable domain in full, with the rest retrieved from reference TRBV19 and TRBJ2-1, is DGGITQSPKYLFRKEGQNVTLSCEQNLNHDAMYWYRQDPGQGLRLIYYSQIVNDFQKGDIAEGYSVSREKKESFPLTVTSAQKNPTAFYLCASRSGSRNEQFFGPGTRLTVL.

The chain recombines TRBV7-2 with TRBJ2-3; possible D gene TRBD1, 5 bases. CDR1 is SGHTA, CDR2 FQGNSA, per germline. The CDR3 runs 15 residues. With 1 base removed from V and 1 base from J, the gap between germline ends came to 9 bases. The CDR3 DNA sequence: TGTGCCAGCAGCTTAGGGGGCCAAGGCACAGATACGCAGTATTTT. Encoded protein: CASSLGGQGTDTQYF.

The rearrangement joins TRBV28 to TRBJ1-4, with D unclear. Trimming removed 3 bases from V and 2 bases from J, with 4 bases in between. Germline CDR1 and CDR2: MDHEN and SYDVKM. There are 13 residues in the CDR3. CDR3 sequence reads: CASSFYTNEKLFF. The CDR3 nucleotides are TGTGCCAGCAGTTTTTATACTAATGAAAAACTGTTTTTT.

This chain uses TRBV7-6 with TRBJ2-3; weak D call: TRBD2 (7 bases). Trimming stripped 4 bases from V and 4 bases from J, with 18 bases between. Germline V gene lookup returns CDR1 SGHVS and CDR2 FNYEAQ. This CDR3 has 16 residues. This CDR3 is CASSYGRGARADTQYF. CDR3 sequence (DNA): TGTGCCAGCAGCTACGGACGGGGGGCTAGGGCAGATACGCAGTATTTT.

V is TRBV6-1 and J is TRBJ2-3; D might be TRBD1 (5 bases). Germline V gene data show CDR1 as MNHNS and CDR2 as SASEGT. The CDR3 spans 14 residues. V lost 3 bases, J lost 2 bases, and 9 bases lay in between. CDR3 DNA sequence: TGTGCCAGCAGTGAGGGCAGGGCCACAGATACGCAGTATTTT. Protein product: CASSEGRATDTQYF.

There are a few counts of this clone. CDR3 nucleotides: TGTGCCAGCAGCTTGCCGTCGTTGACACTGTACGAGCAGTACTTC. Protein product: CASSLPSLTLYEQYF. This chain connects TRBV5-5 to TRBJ2-7, with unresolved D. The CDR3 runs 15 residues. The germline V gene encodes CDR1 SGHKS and CDR2 YYEKEE (reference sequence). The germline V and J ends were trimmed by 1 base and 4 bases, with 15 bases remaining between them.

The chain carries TRBV13 and TRBJ2-7; 7 bases are shared with TRBD2. CDR1 is PRHDT and CDR2 is FYEKMQ in the germline V gene (reference sequence). This CDR3 has 14 amino acids. V shed 8 bases and J 2 bases; nucleotides not matched to a gene: 9. CDR3 coding DNA: TGTGCCAGCTCAAAGGGGCTAGCGGCCTACGAGCAGTACTTC. This sequence encodes CASSKGLAAYEQYF.

This chain joins TRBV7-2 and TRBJ2-7; 10 nucleotides agree with TRBD2. Germline assignment: CDR1 SGHTA and CDR2 FQGNSA. The CDR3 extends over 16 amino acids. Losses at the gene ends were 0 bases for V and 0 bases for J; bases not matched to a gene: 2. The CDR3 region is CASSLAGTSVSYEQYF. The CDR3 DNA follows: TGTGCCAGCAGCTTAGCCGGGACTAGCGTCTCCTACGAGCAGTACTTC.

This clone was detected once. The rearrangement uses TRBV28 and TRBJ2-2, with 9 bases that match TRBD2. This CDR3 is 16 amino acids long. Germline loops: CDR1 MDHEN, CDR2 SYDVKM. The junction had 8 bases not matched to a gene; V was cut back by 3 bases and J by 6 bases. This CDR3 is CASSFVLAGVAGELFF. The CDR3 DNA reads TGTGCCAGCAGTTTCGTATTAGCGGGAGTTGCCGGGGAGCTGTTTTTT.

The chain employs TRBV28 and TRBJ2-1; 7 nucleotides match TRBD1. Trimming at V came to 5 bases and at J to 4 bases, leaving 8 bases not matched to a gene. The CDR3 is 15 residues long. Per germline, CDR1 MDHEN and CDR2 SYDVKM. CDR3 residues: CASSPLDRTYNEQFF. The CDR3 DNA reads as TGTGCCAGCAGTCCGCTGGACAGGACTTACAATGAGCAGTTCTTC.

This chain uses TRBV15 with TRBJ2-7, with D possibly matching TRBD1 (5 bases). Trimming took off 1 base at V and 1 base at J, with 17 bases between the two ends. The germline gives CDR1 LNHNV, CDR2 YYDKDF (reference sequence). CDR3 size: 17 residues. The CDR3: CATSRVSLRTGSYEQYF. The CDR3 nucleotides are TGTGCCACCAGCAGAGTGTCCTTAAGAACAGGTTCCTACGAGCAGTACTTC.

The chain links TRBV19 to TRBJ1-3; D gene unclear. Trimming pared 7 bases from V and 0 bases from J, leaving 13 bases between. This CDR3 region has 15 residues. From germline, CDR1 is LNHDA and CDR2 SQIVND (reference sequence). The CDR3 is CASTQAGVSGNTIYF. In DNA form, the CDR3 reads TGTGCCAGTACCCAGGCCGGGGTCTCTGGAAACACCATATATTTT.

In nucleotides, the CDR3 is TGCGCCAGCAGACAGGACAGAACTAACTATGGCTACACCTTC. It codes for CASRQDRTNYGYTF. The V gene is TRBV5-1, the J gene TRBJ1-2; tentative D call: TRBD1 (6 bases). Germline lookup yields CDR1 SGHRS and CDR2 YFSETQ. The CDR3 sequence is 14 residues long. Deletions cut 5 bases from V and 0 bases from J, with 11 bases between.

J is TRBJ2-1 and V is TRBV27; possibly TRBD2 for D (6 bases). With 5 bases removed from V and 8 bases from J, the gap between germline ends came to 22 bases. The CDR3 runs 16 residues. CDR1 is MNHEY, CDR2 SMNVEV, per germline (reference sequence). In DNA, the CDR3 is TGTGCCAGCAGTCTCCCGGGAGTCCTCCTTGGGGATGAGCAGTTCTTC. The encoded protein is CASSLPGVLLGDEQFF.

The rearrangement joins TRBV9 to TRBJ1-2; 10 nucleotides match TRBD1. Looked up from germline, CDR1 is SGDLS and CDR2 is YYNGEE. V lost 3 bases, J lost 5 bases, and 4 bases stayed unmatched. This CDR3 comprises 14 residues. This CDR3 is CASSGGTGVYGYTF. In nucleotides, the CDR3 is TGTGCCAGCAGCGGGGGGACAGGGGTATATGGCTACACCTTC. Variable domain in full (rest from reference TRBV9 and TRBJ1-2): DSGVTQTPKHLITATGQRVTLRCSPRSGDLSVYWYQQSLDQGLQFLIQYYNGEERAKGNILERFSAQQFPDLHSELNLSSLELGDSALYFCASSGGTGVYGYTFGSGTRLTVV.

The chain couples TRBV28 to TRBJ2-4, with TRBD2 identical over 9 bases. CDR1 MDHEN and CDR2 SYDVKM come from the germline V gene. V lost 2 bases, J lost 0 bases, and 14 bases stayed unmatched. There are 20 residues in the CDR3. The CDR3 DNA sequence: TGTGCCAGCAGTTTAGGGAGCGGGAGGCCGCTCTTACTAGCCAAAAACATTCAGTACTTC. Protein product: CASSLGSGRPLLLAKNIQYF.